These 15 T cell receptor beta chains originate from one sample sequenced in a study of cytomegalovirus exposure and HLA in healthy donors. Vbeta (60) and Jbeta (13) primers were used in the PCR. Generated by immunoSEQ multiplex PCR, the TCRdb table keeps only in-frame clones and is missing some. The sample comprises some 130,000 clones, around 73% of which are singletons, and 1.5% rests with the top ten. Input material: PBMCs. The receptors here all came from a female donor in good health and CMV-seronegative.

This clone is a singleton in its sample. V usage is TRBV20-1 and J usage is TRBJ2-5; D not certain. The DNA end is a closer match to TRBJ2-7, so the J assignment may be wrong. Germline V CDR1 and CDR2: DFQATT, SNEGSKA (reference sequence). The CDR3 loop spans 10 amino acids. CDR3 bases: TGCAGTGCTAGAGGTAACGAGCAGTACTTC. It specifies CSARGNEQYF.

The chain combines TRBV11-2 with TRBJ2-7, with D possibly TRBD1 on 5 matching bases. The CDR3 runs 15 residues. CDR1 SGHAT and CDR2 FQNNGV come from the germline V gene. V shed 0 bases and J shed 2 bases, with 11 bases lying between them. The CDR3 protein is CASSLDSVTAYEQYF. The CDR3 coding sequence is TGTGCCAGCAGCTTAGATTCGGTGACAGCCTACGAGCAGTACTTC.

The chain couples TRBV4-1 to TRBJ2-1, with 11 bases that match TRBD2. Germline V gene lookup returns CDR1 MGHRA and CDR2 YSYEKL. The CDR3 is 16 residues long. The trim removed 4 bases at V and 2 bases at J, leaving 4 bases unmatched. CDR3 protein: CASSLLAGGPYNEQFF. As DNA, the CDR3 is TGCGCCAGCAGCCTGTTAGCGGGAGGGCCCTACAATGAGCAGTTCTTC.

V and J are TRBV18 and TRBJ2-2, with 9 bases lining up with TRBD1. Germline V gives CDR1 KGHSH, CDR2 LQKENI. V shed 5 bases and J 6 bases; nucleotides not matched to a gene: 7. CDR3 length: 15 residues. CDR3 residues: CASSRTGESAGELFF. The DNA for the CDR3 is TGTGCCAGCTCAAGGACAGGGGAGAGTGCCGGGGAGCTGTTTTTT.

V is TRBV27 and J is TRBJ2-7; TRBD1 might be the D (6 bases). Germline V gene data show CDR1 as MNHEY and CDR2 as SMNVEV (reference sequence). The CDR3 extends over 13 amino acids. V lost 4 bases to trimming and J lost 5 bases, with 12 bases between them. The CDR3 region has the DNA TGTGCCAGCAGTTCGAACAGGGTCCACGAGCAGTACTTC. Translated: CASSSNRVHEQYF.

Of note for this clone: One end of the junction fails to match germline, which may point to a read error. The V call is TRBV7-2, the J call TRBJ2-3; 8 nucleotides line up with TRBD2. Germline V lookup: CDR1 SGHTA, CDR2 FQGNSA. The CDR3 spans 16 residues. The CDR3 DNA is TGTGCCGGCAGCTTAATGGCGGGAGGTACAGGAGATACGCAGTATTTT. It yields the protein CAGSLMAGGTGDTQYF.

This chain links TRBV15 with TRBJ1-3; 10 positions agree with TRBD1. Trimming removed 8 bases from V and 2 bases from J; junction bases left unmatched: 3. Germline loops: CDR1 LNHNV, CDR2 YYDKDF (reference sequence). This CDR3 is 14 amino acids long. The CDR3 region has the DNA TGTGCCACCCGGGACAGGGGAGCTGGAAACACCATATATTTT. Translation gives CATRDRGAGNTIYF.

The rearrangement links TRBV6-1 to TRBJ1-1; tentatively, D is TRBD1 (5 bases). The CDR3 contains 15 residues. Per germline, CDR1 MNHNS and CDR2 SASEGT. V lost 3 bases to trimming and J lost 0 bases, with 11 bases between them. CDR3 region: CASSESGWVNTEAFF. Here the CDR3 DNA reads TGTGCCAGCAGTGAGTCAGGGTGGGTGAACACTGAAGCTTTCTTT.

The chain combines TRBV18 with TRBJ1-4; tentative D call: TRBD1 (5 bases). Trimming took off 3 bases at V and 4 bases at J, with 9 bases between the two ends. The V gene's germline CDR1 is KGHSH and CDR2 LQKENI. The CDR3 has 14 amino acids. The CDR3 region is CASSPTAGNEKLFF. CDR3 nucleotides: TGTGCCAGCTCACCGACAGCCGGTAATGAAAAACTGTTTTTT.

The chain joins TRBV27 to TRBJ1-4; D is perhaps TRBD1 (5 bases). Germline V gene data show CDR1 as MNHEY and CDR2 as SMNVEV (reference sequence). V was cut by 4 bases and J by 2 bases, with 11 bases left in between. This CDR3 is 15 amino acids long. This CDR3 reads CASSYGGVTNEKLFF. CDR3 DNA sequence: TGTGCCAGCAGTTATGGGGGGGTCACTAATGAAAAACTGTTTTTT.

CDR3 in amino acids: CASSQTPGKGEQYF. The CDR3 DNA reads as TGTGCCAGCAGCCAAACCCCAGGAAAGGGGGAGCAGTACTTC. The chain recombines TRBV7-6 with TRBJ2-7; D is possibly TRBD1 (5 bases). The germline V gene has CDR1 SGHVS and CDR2 FNYEAQ. This CDR3 contains 14 residues. Trimming stripped 5 bases from V and 7 bases from J, with 18 bases between.

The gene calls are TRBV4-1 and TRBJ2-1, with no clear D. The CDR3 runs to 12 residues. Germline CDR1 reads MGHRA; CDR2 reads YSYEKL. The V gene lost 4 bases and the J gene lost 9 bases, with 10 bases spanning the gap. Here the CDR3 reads CASSLPMSEQFF. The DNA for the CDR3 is TGCGCCAGCAGCCTGCCCATGAGTGAGCAGTTCTTC.

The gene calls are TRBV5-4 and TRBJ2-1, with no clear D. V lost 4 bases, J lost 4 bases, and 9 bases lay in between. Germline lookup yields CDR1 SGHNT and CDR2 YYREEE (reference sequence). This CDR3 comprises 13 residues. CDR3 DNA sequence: TGTGCCAGCAGCCCAACTACATACAATGAGCAGTTCTTC. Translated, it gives CASSPTTYNEQFF.

The CDR3 region is CASSSGTGGARETQYF. CDR3 nucleotides: TGTGCCAGCAGCTCCGGGACAGGGGGCGCCCGGGAGACCCAGTACTTC. The rearrangement uses TRBV11-2 and TRBJ2-5, with 12 positions matching TRBD1. With V trimmed by 4 bases and J by 5 bases, 8 bases remained unmatched. The germline CDR1 and CDR2 sequences are SGHAT and FQNNGV. CDR3 length: 16 amino acids.

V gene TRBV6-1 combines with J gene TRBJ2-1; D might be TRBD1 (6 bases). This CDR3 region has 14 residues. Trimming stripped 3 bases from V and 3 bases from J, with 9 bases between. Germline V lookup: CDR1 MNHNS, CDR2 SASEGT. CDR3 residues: CASSDRGGYNEQFF. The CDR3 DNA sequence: TGTGCCAGCAGTGACAGGGGTGGCTACAATGAGCAGTTCTTC.